This T cell receptor beta chain appears in the sequencing data of a study of OX40 agonist ivuxolimab in advanced cancers. Overall study context: Patients were dosed with the agonistic anti-OX40 (CD134) antibody ivuxolimab. Partial responses occurred in Three dose-escalation patients, one with hepatocellular carcinoma and two with cutaneous melanoma.

Some clones are missing from TCRdb's copy, which holds only in-frame ones; the method was immunoSEQ multiplex PCR. There are about 100,000 clones in the sample; roughly 89% occur only once, and 0.15% to 0.2% lies in the top ten. The source of this sequence is an adult with an advanced solid tumor such as melanoma, head and neck, liver or kidney cancer. This material consisted of CD4+ or CD8+ T cells sorted from blood, taken in a trial of the OX40 agonist ivuxolimab.

The CDR3 DNA reads as TGTGCCAGTAGGCAGGGGGCTACGGGAGAGACCCAGTACTTC. Its translation: CASRQGATGETQYF. The chain couples TRBV19 to TRBJ2-5; 8 bases line up with TRBD1. The CDR3 covers 14 residues. Trimming cost V 6 bases and J 4 bases; bases outside gene matches: 7. Germline V gene lookup returns CDR1 LNHDA and CDR2 SQIVND (reference sequence).